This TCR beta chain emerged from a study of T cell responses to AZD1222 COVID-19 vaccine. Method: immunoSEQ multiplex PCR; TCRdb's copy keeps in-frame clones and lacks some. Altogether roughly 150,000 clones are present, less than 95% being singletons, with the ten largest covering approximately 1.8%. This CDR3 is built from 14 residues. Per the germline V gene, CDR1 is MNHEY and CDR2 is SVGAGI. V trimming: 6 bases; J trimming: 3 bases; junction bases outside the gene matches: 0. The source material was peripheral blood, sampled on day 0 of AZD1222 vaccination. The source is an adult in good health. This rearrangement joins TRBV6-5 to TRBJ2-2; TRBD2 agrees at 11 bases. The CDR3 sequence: CASRLAGDTGELFF. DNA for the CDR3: TGTGCCAGCAGACTAGCGGGAGACACCGGGGAGCTGTTTTTT.